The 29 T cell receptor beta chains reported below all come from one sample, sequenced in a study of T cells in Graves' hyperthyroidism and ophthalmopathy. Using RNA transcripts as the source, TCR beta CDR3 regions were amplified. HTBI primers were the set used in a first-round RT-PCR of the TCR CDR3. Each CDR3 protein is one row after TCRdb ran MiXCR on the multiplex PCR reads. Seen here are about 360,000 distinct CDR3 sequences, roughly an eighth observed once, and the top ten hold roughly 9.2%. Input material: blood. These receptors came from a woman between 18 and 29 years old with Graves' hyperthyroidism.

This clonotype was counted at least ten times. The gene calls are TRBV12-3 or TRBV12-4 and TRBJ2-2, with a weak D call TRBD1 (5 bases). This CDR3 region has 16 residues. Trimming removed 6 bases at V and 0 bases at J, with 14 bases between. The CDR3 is CASSPLRASNTGELFF. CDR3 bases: TGTGCCAGCAGCCCCCTCAGGGCTTCGAACACCGGGGAGCTGTTTTTT.

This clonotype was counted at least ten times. The CDR3 reads CATSRAGYNSPLHF. The CDR3 region has the DNA TGTGCCACCAGCAGAGCGGGGTATAATTCACCCCTCCACTTT. This chain connects TRBV15 to TRBJ1-6; D not resolved. CDR1 and CDR2 from the germline V gene are LNHNV and YYDKDF (reference sequence). This CDR3 contains 14 residues. Trimming took off 1 base at V and 4 bases at J, with 5 bases between the two ends.

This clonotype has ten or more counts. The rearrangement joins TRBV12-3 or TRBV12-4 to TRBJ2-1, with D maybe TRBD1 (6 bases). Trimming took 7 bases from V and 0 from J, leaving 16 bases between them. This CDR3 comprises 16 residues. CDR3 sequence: CASTSYGDISYNEQFF. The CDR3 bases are TGTGCCAGCACCTCTTATGGGGACATCTCCTACAATGAGCAGTTCTTC.

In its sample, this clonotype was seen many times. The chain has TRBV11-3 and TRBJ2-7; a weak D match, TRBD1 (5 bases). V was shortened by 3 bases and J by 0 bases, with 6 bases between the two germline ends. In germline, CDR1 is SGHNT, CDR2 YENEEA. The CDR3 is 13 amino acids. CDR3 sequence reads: CASSFRDSYEQYF. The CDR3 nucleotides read TGTGCCAGCAGCTTCAGGGACTCCTACGAGCAGTACTTC. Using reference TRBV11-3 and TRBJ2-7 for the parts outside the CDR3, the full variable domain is EAGVVQSPRYKIIEKKQPVAFWCNPISGHNTLYWYLQNLGQGPELLIRYENEEAVDDSQLPKDRFSAERLKGVDSTLKIQPAELGDSAVYLCASSFRDSYEQYFGPGTRLTVT.

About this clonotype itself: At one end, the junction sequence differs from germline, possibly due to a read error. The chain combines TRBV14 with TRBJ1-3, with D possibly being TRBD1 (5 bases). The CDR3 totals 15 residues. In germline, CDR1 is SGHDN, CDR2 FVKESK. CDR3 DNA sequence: TGTGCCGGCAGCCCGGGACGGTACTCTGGAAACACCATATATTTT. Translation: CAGSPGRYSGNTIYF.

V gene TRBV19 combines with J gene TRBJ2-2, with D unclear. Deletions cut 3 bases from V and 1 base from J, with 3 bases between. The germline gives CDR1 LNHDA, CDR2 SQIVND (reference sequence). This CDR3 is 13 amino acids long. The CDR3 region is CASSIKNTGELFF. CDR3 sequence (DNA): TGTGCCAGTAGTATCAAGAACACCGGGGAGCTGTTTTTT. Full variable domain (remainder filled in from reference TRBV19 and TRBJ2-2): DGGITQSPKYLFRKEGQNVTLSCEQNLNHDAMYWYRQDPGQGLRLIYYSQIVNDFQKGDIAEGYSVSREKKESFPLTVTSAQKNPTAFYLCASSIKNTGELFFGEGSRLTVL.

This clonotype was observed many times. Written as DNA, the CDR3 is TGTGCCAGCAGCAAGACAGGGGACAATGAGCAGTTCTTC. This sequence encodes CASSKTGDNEQFF. The V and J genes are TRBV7-3 and TRBJ2-1; TRBD1 matches at 8 bases. The ends lost 5 bases at V and 5 bases at J; junction bases unmatched: 2. The germline V gene has CDR1 SGHTA and CDR2 FQGTGA. CDR3 length equals 13 residues.

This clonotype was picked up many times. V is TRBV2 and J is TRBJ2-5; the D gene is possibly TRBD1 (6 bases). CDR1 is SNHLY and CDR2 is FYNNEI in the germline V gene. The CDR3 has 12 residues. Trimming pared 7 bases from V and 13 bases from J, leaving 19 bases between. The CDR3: CASTSNRERRYF. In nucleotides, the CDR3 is TGTGCCAGCACCTCGAACAGGGAGCGTCGGTACTTC. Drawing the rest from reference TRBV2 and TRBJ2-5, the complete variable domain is EPEVTQTPSHQVTQMGQEVILRCVPISNHLYFYWYRQILGQKVEFLVSFYNNEISEKSEIFDDQFSVERPDGSNFTLKIRSTKLEDSAMYFCASTSNRERRYFGPGTRLLVL.

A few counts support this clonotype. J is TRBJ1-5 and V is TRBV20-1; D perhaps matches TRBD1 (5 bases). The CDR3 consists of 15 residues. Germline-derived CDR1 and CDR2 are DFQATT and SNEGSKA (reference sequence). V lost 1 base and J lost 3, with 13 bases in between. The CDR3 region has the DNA TGCAGTGCTAGAGTGGGGACCGCGGTCAATCAGCCCCAGCATTTT. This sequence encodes CSARVGTAVNQPQHF.

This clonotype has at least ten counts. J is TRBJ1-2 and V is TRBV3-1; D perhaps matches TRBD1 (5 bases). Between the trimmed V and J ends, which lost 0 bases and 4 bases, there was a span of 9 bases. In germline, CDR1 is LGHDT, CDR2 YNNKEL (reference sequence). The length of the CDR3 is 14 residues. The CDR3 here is CASSQDRVIYGYTF. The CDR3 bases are TGTGCCAGCAGCCAAGACAGGGTTATCTATGGCTACACCTTC.

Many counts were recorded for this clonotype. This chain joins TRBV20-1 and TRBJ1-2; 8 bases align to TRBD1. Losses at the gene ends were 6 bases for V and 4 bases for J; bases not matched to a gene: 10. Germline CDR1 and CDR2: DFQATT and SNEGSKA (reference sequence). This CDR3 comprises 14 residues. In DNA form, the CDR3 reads TGCAGTGCCGAAAAGAATACAGGGGGCTATGGCTACACCTTC. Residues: CSAEKNTGGYGYTF.

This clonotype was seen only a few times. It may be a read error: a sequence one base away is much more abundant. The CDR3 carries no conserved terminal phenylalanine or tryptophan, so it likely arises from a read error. In DNA, the CDR3 is TGTGCCAGCAGTGAAGCAGGCCTCAACAATAATTCACCCCTCCACTCT. Amino acid sequence: CASSEAGLNNNSPLHS. V gene TRBV2 combines with J gene TRBJ1-6; D is unresolved. Trimming removed 0 bases at V and 5 bases at J, with 11 bases between. This CDR3 is 16 amino acids long. Germline V lookup: CDR1 SNHLY, CDR2 FYNNEI.

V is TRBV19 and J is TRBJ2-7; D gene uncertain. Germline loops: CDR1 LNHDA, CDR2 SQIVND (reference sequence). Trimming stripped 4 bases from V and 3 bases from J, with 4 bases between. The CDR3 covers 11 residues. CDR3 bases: TGTGCCAGTAGTAAGGACTACGAGCAGTACTTC. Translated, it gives CASSKDYEQYF.

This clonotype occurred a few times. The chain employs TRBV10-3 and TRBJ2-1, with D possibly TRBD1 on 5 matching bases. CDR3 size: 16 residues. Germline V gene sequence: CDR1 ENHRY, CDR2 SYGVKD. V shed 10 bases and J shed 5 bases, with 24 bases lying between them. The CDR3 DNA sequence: TGTGCCAAAGCACCTGATACAAGGGGCGCCGACAATGAGCAGTTCTTC. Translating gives CAKAPDTRGADNEQFF.

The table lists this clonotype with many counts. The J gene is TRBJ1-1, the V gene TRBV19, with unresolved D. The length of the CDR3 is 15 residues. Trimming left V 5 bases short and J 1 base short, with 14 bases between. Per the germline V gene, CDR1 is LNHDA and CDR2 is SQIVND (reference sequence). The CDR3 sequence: CASSHPGFANTEAFF. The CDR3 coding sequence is TGTGCCAGTAGTCATCCAGGTTTTGCGAACACTGAAGCTTTCTTT. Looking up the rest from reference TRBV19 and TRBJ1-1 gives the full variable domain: DGGITQSPKYLFRKEGQNVTLSCEQNLNHDAMYWYRQDPGQGLRLIYYSQIVNDFQKGDIAEGYSVSREKKESFPLTVTSAQKNPTAFYLCASSHPGFANTEAFFGQGTRLTVV.

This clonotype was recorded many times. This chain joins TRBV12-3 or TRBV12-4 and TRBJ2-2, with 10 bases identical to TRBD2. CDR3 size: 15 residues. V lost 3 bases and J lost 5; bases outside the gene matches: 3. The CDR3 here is CASSFSGGATGELFF. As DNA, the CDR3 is TGTGCCAGCAGTTTCAGCGGGGGGGCGACCGGGGAGCTGTTTTTT.

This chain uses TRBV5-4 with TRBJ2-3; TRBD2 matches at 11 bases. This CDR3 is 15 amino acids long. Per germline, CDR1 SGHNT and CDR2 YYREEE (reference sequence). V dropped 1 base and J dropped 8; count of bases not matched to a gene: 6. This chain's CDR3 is CASSLRLAGGATQYF. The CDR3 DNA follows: TGTGCCAGCAGCTTGAGGCTAGCGGGGGGAGCTACGCAGTATTTT.

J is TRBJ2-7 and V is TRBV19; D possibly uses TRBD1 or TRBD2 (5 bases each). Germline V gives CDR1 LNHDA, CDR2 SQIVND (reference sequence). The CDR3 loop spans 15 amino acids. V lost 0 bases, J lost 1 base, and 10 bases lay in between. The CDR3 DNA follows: TGTGCCAGTAGTATAGAGTCGGGGCCTTCCTACGAGCAGTACTTC. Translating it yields CASSIESGPSYEQYF.

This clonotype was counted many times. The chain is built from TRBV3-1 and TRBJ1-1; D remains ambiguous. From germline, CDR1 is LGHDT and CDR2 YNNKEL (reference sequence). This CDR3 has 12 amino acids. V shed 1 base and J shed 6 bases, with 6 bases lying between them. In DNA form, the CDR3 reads TGTGCCAGCAGCCAAGCAGCTTCTGAAGCTTTCTTT. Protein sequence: CASSQAASEAFF. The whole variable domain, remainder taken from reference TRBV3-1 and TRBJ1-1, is DTAVSQTPKYLVTQMGNDKSIKCEQNLGHDTMYWYKQDSKKFLKIMFSYNNKELIINETVPNRFSPKSPDKAHLNLHINSLELGDSAVYFCASSQAASEAFFGQGTRLTVV.

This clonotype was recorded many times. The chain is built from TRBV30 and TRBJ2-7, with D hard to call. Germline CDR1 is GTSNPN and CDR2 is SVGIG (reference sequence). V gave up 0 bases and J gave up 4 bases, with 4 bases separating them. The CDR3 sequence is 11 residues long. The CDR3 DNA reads TGTGCCTGGAGTGTAACGTACGAGCAGTACTTC. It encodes CAWSVTYEQYF.

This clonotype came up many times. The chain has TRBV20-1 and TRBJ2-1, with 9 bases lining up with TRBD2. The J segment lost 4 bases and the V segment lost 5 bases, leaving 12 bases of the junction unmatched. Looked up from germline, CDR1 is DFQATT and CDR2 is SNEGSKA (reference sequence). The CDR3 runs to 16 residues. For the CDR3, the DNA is TGCAGTGCTGTTCGGGATAGCGGGGGTAAATACAATGAGCAGTTCTTC. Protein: CSAVRDSGGKYNEQFF.

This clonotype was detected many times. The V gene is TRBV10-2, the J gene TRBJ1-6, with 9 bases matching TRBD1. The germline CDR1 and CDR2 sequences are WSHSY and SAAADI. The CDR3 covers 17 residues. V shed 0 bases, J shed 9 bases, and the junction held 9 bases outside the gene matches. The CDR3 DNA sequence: TGCGCCAGCAGTGAGTCACGCCTTCACAGGGGGCTTTCACCCCTCCACTTT. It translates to CASSESRLHRGLSPLHF.

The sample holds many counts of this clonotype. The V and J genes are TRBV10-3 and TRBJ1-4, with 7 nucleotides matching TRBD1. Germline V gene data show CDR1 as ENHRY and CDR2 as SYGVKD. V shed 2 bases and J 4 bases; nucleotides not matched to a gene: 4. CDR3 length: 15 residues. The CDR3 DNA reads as TGTGCCATCAGTGAGCGGACAGGCCTTAATGAAAAACTGTTTTTT. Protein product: CAISERTGLNEKLFF.

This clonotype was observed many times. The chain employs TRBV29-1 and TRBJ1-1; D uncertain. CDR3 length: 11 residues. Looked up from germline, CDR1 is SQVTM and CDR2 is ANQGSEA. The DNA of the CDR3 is TGCGGAGTAATCAGGAACACTGAAGCTTTCTTT. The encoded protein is CGVIRNTEAFF.

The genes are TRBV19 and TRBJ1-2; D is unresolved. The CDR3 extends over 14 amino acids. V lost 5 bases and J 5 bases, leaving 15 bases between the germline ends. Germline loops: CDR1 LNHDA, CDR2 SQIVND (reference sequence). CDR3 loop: CASSPQRGIYGYTF. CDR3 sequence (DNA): TGTGCCAGTAGTCCTCAGCGCGGGATTTATGGCTACACCTTC.

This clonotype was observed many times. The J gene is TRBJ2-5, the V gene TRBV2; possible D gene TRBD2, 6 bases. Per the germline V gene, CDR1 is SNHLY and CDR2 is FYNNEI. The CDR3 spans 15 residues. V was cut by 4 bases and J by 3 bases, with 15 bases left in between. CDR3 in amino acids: CASSVRGGPKETQYF. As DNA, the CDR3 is TGTGCCAGCAGTGTTCGGGGAGGACCTAAAGAGACCCAGTACTTC.

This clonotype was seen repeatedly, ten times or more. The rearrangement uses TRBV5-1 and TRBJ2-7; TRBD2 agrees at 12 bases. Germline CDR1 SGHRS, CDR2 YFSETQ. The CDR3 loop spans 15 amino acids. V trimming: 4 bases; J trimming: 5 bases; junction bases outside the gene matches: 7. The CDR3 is CASSETSGRINEQYF. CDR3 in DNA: TGCGCCAGCAGCGAGACTAGCGGGAGAATTAACGAGCAGTACTTC. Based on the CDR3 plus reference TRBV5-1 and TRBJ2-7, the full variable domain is KAGVTQTPRYLIKTRGQQVTLSCSPISGHRSVSWYQQTPGQGLQFLFEYFSETQRNKGNFPGRFSGRQFSNSRSEMNVSTLELGDSALYLCASSETSGRINEQYFGPGTRLTVT.

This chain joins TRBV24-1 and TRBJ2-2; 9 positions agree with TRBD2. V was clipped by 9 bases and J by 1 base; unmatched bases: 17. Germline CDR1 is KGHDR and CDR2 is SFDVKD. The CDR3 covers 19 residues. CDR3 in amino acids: CATGGKYSGGPENTGELFF. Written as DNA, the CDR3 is TGTGCCACCGGGGGGAAGTATAGCGGGGGTCCGGAGAACACCGGGGAGCTGTTTTTT.

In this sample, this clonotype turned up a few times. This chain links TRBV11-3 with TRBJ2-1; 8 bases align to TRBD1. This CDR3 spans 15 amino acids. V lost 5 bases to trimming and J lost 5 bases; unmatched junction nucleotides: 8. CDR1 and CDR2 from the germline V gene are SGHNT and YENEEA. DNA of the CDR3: TGTGCCAGCAGCCTCCCGGACAGGGCAGACAATGAGCAGTTCTTC. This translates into CASSLPDRADNEQFF.